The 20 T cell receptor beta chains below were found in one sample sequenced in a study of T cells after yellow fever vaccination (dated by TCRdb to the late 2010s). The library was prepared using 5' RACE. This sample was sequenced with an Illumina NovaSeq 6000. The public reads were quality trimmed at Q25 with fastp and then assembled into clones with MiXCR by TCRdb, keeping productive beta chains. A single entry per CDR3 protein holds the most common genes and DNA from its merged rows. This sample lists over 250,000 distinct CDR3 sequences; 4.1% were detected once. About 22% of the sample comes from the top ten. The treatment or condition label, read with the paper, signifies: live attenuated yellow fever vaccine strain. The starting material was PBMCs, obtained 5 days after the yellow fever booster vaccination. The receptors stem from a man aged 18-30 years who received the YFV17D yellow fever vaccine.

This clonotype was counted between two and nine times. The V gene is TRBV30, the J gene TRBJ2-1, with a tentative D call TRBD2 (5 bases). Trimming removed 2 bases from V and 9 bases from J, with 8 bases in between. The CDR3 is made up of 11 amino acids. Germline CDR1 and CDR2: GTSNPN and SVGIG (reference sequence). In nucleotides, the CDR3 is TGTGCCTGGAGTCGCGGGTTTGAGCAGTTCTTC. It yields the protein CAWSRGFEQFF.

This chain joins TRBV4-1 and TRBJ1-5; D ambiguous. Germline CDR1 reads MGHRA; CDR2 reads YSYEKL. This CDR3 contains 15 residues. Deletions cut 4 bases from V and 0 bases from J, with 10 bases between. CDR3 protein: CASSPRAISNQPQHF. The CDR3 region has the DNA TGCGCCAGCAGCCCCCGGGCAATTAGCAATCAGCCCCAGCATTTT.

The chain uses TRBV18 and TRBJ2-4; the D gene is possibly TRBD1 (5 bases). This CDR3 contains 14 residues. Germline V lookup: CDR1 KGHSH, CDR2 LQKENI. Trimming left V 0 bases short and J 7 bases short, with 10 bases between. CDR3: CASSPPMTVNIQYF. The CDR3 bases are TGTGCCAGCTCACCACCTATGACAGTCAACATTCAGTACTTC. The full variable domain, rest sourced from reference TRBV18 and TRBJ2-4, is NAGVMQNPRHLVRRRGQEARLRCSPMKGHSHVYWYRQLPEEGLKFMVYLQKENIIDESGMPKERFSAEFPKEGPSILRIQQVVRGDSAAYFCASSPPMTVNIQYFGAGTRLSVL.

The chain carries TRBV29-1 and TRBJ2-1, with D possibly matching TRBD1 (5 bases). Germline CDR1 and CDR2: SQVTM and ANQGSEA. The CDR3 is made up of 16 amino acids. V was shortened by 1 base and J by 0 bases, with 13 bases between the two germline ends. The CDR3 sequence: CSVEGTPRSSYNEQFF. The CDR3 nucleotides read TGCAGCGTTGAAGGGACACCTAGGAGCTCCTACAATGAGCAGTTCTTC.

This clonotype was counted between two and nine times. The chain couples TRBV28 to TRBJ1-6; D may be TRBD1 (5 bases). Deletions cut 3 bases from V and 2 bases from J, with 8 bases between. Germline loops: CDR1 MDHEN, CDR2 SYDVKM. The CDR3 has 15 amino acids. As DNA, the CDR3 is TGTGCCAGCAGTTTGGGGCAGGCCTATAATTCACCCCTCCACTTT. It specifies CASSLGQAYNSPLHF.

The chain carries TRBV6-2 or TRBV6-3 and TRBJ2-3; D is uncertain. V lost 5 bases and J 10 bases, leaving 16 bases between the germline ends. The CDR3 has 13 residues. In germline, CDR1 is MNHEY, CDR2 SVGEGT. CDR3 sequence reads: CASSPRSLVAQYF. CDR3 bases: TGTGCCAGCAGTCCCCGATCCCTTGTCGCGCAGTATTTT.

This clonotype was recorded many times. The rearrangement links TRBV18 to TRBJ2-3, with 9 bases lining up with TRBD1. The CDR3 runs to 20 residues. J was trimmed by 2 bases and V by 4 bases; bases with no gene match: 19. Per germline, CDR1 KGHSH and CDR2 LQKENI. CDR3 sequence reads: CASSHDRRGQGMADTDTQYF. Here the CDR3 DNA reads TGTGCCAGCTCACATGACAGGAGAGGACAGGGGATGGCGGACACAGATACGCAGTATTTT.

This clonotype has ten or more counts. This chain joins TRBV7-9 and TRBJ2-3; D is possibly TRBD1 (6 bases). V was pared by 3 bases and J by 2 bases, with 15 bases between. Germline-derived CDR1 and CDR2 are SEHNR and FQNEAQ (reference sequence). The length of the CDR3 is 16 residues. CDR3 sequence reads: CASSFPGAPPTDTQYF. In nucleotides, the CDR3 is TGTGCCAGCAGCTTCCCAGGGGCCCCACCCACAGATACGCAGTATTTT.

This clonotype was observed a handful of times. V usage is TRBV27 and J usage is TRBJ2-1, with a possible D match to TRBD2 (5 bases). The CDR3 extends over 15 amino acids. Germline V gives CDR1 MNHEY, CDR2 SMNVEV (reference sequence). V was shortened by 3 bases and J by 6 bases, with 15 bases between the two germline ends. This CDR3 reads CASSFGVTPLNEQFF. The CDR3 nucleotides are TGTGCCAGCAGTTTCGGGGTTACGCCCCTCAATGAGCAGTTCTTC.

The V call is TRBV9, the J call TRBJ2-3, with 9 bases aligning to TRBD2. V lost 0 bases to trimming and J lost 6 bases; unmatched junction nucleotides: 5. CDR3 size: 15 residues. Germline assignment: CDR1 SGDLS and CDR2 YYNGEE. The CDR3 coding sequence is TGTGCCAGCAGCGTAGAGGCTAGCGGGGAGGATACGCAGTATTTT. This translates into CASSVEASGEDTQYF.

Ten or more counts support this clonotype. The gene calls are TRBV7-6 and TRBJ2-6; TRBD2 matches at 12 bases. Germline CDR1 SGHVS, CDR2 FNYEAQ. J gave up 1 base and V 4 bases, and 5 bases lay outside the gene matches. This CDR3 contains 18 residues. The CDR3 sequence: CASSSGTSGLSGANVLTF. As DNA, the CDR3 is TGTGCCAGCAGCTCAGGGACTAGCGGGCTGTCTGGGGCCAACGTCCTGACTTTC.

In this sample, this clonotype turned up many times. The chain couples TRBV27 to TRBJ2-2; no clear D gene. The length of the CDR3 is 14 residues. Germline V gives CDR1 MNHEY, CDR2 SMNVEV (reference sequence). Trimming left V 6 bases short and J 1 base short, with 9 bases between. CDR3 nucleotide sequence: TGTGCCAGCAGCCTAGGTCGGAACACCGGGGAGCTGTTTTTT. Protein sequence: CASSLGRNTGELFF.

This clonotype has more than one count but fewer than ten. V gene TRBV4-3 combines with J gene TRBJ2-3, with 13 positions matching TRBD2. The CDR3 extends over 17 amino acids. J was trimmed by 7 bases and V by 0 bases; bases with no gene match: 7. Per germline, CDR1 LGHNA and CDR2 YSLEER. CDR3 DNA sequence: TGCGCCAGCAGCCAAGAACTACTAGCGGGGGGGCAAAATACGCAGTATTTT. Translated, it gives CASSQELLAGGQNTQYF.

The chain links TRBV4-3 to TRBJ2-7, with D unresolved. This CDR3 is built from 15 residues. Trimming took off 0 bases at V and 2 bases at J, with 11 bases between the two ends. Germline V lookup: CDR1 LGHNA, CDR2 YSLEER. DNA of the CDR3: TGCGCCAGCAGCCAAGAATACTTGGGTACCTACGAGCAGTACTTC. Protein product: CASSQEYLGTYEQYF.

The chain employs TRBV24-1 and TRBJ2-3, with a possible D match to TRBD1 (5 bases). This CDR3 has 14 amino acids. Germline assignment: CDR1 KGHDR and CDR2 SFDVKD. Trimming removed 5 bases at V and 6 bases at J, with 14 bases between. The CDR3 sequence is CATSVPGIMDTQYF. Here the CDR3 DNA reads TGTGCCACCAGTGTTCCAGGGATCATGGATACGCAGTATTTT.

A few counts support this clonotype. CDR3 DNA: TGTGCCAGCTCACCCGGACGGACAGGTCTAAATCAGCCCCAGCATTTT. It yields the protein CASSPGRTGLNQPQHF. J is TRBJ1-5 and V is TRBV18; 7 bases align to TRBD1. This CDR3 is built from 16 residues. Germline loops: CDR1 KGHSH, CDR2 LQKENI. The V segment lost 3 bases and the J segment 4 bases; nucleotides outside the gene matches: 9.

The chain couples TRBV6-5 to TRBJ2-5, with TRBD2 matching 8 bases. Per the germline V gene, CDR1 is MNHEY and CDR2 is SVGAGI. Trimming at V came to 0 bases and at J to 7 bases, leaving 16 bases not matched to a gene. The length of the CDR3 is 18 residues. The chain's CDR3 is CASSYSSPRTSPKRTQYF. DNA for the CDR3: TGTGCCAGCAGTTACTCGAGCCCTCGGACTAGCCCGAAGAGGACCCAGTACTTC.

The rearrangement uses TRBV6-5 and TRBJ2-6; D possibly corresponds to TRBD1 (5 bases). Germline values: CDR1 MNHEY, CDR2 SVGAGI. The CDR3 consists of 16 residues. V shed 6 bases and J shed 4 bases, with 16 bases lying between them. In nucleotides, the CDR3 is TGTGCCAGCAGCGTTACTCGACAGTCCGGGGCCAACGTCCTGACTTTC. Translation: CASSVTRQSGANVLTF.

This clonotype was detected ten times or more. The CDR3: CASSPRGNSGNTIYF. The CDR3, as DNA: TGTGCCAGCAGCCCAAGGGGTAACTCTGGAAACACCATATATTTT. The chain carries TRBV7-9 and TRBJ1-3; D might be TRBD1 (5 bases). V dropped 5 bases and J dropped 0 bases, with 11 bases sitting between them. The CDR3 is 15 residues long. Germline CDR1 and CDR2: SEHNR and FQNEAQ (reference sequence).

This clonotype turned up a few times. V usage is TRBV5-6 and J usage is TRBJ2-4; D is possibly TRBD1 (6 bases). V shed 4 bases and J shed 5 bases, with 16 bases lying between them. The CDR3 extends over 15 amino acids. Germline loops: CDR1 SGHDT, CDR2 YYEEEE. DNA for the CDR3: TGTGCCAGCAGCATGTTCTGGGGGCACGAAAACATTCAGTACTTC. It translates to CASSMFWGHENIQYF.